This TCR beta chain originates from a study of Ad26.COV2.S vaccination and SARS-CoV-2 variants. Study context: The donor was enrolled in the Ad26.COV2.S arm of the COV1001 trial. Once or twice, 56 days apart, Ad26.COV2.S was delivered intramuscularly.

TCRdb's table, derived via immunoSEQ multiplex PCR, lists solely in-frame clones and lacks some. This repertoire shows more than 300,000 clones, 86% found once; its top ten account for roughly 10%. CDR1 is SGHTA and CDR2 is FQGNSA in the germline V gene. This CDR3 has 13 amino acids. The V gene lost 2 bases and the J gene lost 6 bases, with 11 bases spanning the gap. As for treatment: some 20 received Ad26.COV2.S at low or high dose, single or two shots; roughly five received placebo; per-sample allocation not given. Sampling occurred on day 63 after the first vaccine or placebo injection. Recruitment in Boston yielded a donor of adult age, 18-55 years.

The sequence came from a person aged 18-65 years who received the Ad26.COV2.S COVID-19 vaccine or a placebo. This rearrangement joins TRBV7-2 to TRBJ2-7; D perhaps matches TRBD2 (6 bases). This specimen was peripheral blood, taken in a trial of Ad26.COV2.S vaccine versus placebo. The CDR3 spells CASSLWEAPEQYF. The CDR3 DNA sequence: TGTGCCAGCAGCTTATGGGAGGCCCCCGAGCAGTACTTC.